The 29 T cell receptor beta chains given below trace back to one sample, sequenced in a study of T cell responses to AZD1222 COVID-19 vaccine. TCRdb's copy holds only in-frame clones and misses some; the assay was immunoSEQ multiplex PCR. The sample includes about 130,000 clones, roughly 89% seen only once; the top ten take around 1.1%. The sample here was peripheral blood, taken 28 days after the second AZD1222 dose. The receptor set was obtained from an adult who received the AZD1222 COVID-19 vaccine.

The chain links TRBV12-3 or TRBV12-4 to TRBJ2-7, with a weak D call TRBD2 (6 bases). V lost 6 bases, J lost 2 bases, and 11 bases lay in between. The CDR3 consists of 13 residues. The CDR3 sequence is CASSLGGPYEQYF. The CDR3, as DNA: TGTGCCAGCAGCTTGGGGGGTCCCTACGAGCAGTACTTC.

The chain is built from TRBV6-2 or TRBV6-3 and TRBJ2-1; D call uncertain. The ends were cut back, 2 bases at V and 4 bases at J, with 12 bases in the middle. Per germline, CDR1 MNHEY and CDR2 SVGEGT. The CDR3 is 15 residues long. CDR3 nucleotide sequence: TGTGCCAGCAGTTACCTCGGCTTGGGGTACAATGAGCAGTTCTTC. Translating gives CASSYLGLGYNEQFF.

The chain combines TRBV19 with TRBJ1-4, with 8 positions matching TRBD1. This CDR3 comprises 12 residues. The germline V gene has CDR1 LNHDA and CDR2 SQIVND (reference sequence). V trimming: 3 bases; J trimming: 13 bases; junction bases outside the gene matches: 4. The CDR3: CASSIRTGRLFF. The CDR3 nucleotides are TGTGCCAGTAGTATTCGGACAGGGAGACTGTTTTTT.

The chain is built from TRBV6-5 and TRBJ2-3; D is unresolved. The CDR3 is 14 residues long. In germline, CDR1 is MNHEY, CDR2 SVGAGI. Deletions cut 0 bases from V and 3 bases from J, with 7 bases between. Here the CDR3 reads CASSYSRTTDTQYF. CDR3 nucleotide sequence: TGTGCCAGCAGTTACTCTAGGACGACAGATACGCAGTATTTT.

This clone was seen only once. The chain recombines TRBV5-1 with TRBJ1-5; possible D gene TRBD1, 5 bases. V gave up 0 bases and J gave up 0 bases, with 7 bases separating them. Looked up from germline, CDR1 is SGHRS and CDR2 is YFSETQ. The CDR3 totals 15 residues. The CDR3 nucleotides read TGCGCCAGCAGCTTGGCGGGGGATAGCAATCAGCCCCAGCATTTT. Its translation: CASSLAGDSNQPQHF.

The rearrangement links TRBV25-1 to TRBJ1-1; 7 bases are shared with TRBD1. This CDR3 has 16 amino acids. Germline assignment: CDR1 MGHDK and CDR2 SYGVNS. V lost 1 base and J lost 5; bases outside the gene matches: 10. The CDR3 DNA reads TGTGCCAGCAGTGAATTTTATAGACAGGGTAGGACTGAAGCTTTCTTT. Protein sequence: CASSEFYRQGRTEAFF.

This chain connects TRBV29-1 to TRBJ2-2; perhaps TRBD2 as D (5 bases). Between the trimmed V and J ends, which lost 7 bases and 1 base, there was a span of 10 bases. The length of the CDR3 is 13 residues. Germline V gives CDR1 SQVTM, CDR2 ANQGSEA. The CDR3 reads CSAGKGNTGELFF. CDR3 bases: TGCAGCGCCGGGAAAGGGAACACCGGGGAGCTGTTTTTT.

This clone was seen a single time. This chain's CDR3 is CAWSPDPTGELFF. CDR3 nucleotide sequence: TGTGCCTGGAGCCCGGACCCTACCGGGGAGCTGTTTTTT. The rearrangement uses TRBV30 and TRBJ2-2; no clear D gene. The length of the CDR3 is 13 residues. Trimming cost V 3 bases and J 5 bases, with 10 bases left between them. Germline values: CDR1 GTSNPN, CDR2 SVGIG (reference sequence).

The CDR3 reads CASSLAKTGGASGYTF. The CDR3 DNA reads as TGTGCCAGCAGCTTGGCCAAGACAGGGGGCGCGAGTGGCTACACCTTC. V is TRBV5-4 and J is TRBJ1-2; 10 nucleotides agree with TRBD1. V dropped 0 bases and J dropped 7; count of bases not matched to a gene: 9. The CDR3 covers 16 residues. From germline, CDR1 is SGHNT and CDR2 YYREEE (reference sequence). The whole variable domain, filled in from reference TRBV5-4 and TRBJ1-2, reads ETGVTQSPTHLIKTRGQQVTLRCSSQSGHNTVSWYQQALGQGPQFIFQYYREEENGRGNFPPRFSGLQFPNYSSELNVNALELDDSALYLCASSLAKTGGASGYTFGSGTRLTVV.

This rearrangement joins TRBV7-2 to TRBJ2-5; D is ambiguous. The CDR3 covers 11 residues. Germline CDR1 is SGHTA and CDR2 is FQGNSA. Trimming removed 5 bases at V and 4 bases at J, with 5 bases between. CDR3 DNA: TGTGCCAGCAGCCAGCGAGAGACCCAGTACTTC. The encoded protein is CASSQRETQYF.

The V call is TRBV19, the J call TRBJ2-6, with unresolved D. CDR1 is LNHDA and CDR2 is SQIVND in the germline V gene (reference sequence). V dropped 5 bases and J dropped 1 base, with 21 bases sitting between them. The CDR3 totals 19 residues. The CDR3 loop reads CASSGPPQVLLSGANVLTF. In nucleotides, the CDR3 is TGTGCCAGTAGTGGACCACCCCAGGTACTATTATCTGGGGCCAACGTCCTGACTTTC.

The V and J genes are TRBV30 and TRBJ2-6; no reliable D call. Trimming pared 2 bases from V and 4 bases from J, leaving 6 bases between. Germline CDR1 and CDR2: GTSNPN and SVGIG (reference sequence). The CDR3 is 13 amino acids. The CDR3 is CAWSPLGANVLTF. The DNA for the CDR3 is TGTGCCTGGAGTCCCTTAGGGGCCAACGTCCTGACTTTC.

V gene TRBV7-3 combines with J gene TRBJ1-1; 10 nucleotides line up with TRBD1. Germline CDR1 SGHTA, CDR2 FQGTGA. This CDR3 region has 15 residues. J gave up 6 bases and V 2 bases, and 6 bases lay outside the gene matches. Here the CDR3 reads CASSLFGTGASEAFF. The CDR3 coding sequence is TGTGCCAGCAGCTTATTTGGGACAGGGGCTTCTGAAGCTTTCTTT.

V gene TRBV6-5 combines with J gene TRBJ1-2; TRBD1 is a possible D gene (6 bases). CDR1 is MNHEY, CDR2 SVGAGI, per germline. Trimming removed 7 bases from V and 5 bases from J, with 8 bases in between. The CDR3 is made up of 11 amino acids. CDR3 loop: CASTGQYGYTF. CDR3 sequence (DNA): TGTGCCAGCACTGGACAGTATGGCTACACCTTC.

This clone was recorded once. The rearrangement links TRBV7-9 to TRBJ1-1; D is uncertain. Germline CDR1 reads SEHNR; CDR2 reads FQNEAQ (reference sequence). This CDR3 region has 13 residues. The V end lost 4 bases, the J end lost 3 bases, and 9 bases lay between the germline ends. The chain's CDR3 is CASSYGEDTEAFF. DNA for the CDR3: TGTGCCAGCAGCTACGGAGAGGACACTGAAGCTTTCTTT.

The chain couples TRBV9 to TRBJ1-1; no reliable D call. CDR1 is SGDLS and CDR2 is YYNGEE in the germline V gene. CDR3 length: 11 amino acids. The V end was cut by 8 bases, the J end by 4 bases, with 9 bases between. The CDR3 sequence: CASGGGTEAFF. CDR3 nucleotides: TGTGCCAGTGGAGGTGGCACTGAAGCTTTCTTT. Combining the CDR3 with reference TRBV9 and TRBJ1-1 gives the whole variable domain DSGVTQTPKHLITATGQRVTLRCSPRSGDLSVYWYQQSLDQGLQFLIQYYNGEERAKGNILERFSAQQFPDLHSELNLSSLELGDSALYFCASGGGTEAFFGQGTRLTVV.

This sequence joins TRBV5-1 and TRBJ1-1, with TRBD1 matching over 7 bases. Germline V gives CDR1 SGHRS, CDR2 YFSETQ. V shed 4 bases, J shed 1 base, and the junction held 4 bases outside the gene matches. There are 14 residues in the CDR3. CDR3 sequence: CASSHGTANTEAFF. CDR3 in DNA: TGCGCCAGCAGCCACGGGACAGCGAACACTGAAGCTTTCTTT. Filled out from reference TRBV5-1 and TRBJ1-1, the complete variable domain reads KAGVTQTPRYLIKTRGQQVTLSCSPISGHRSVSWYQQTPGQGLQFLFEYFSETQRNKGNFPGRFSGRQFSNSRSEMNVSTLELGDSALYLCASSHGTANTEAFFGQGTRLTVV.

The V call is TRBV11-2, the J call TRBJ2-2, with TRBD1 matching over 7 bases. CDR1 is SGHAT, CDR2 FQNNGV, per germline. V was clipped by 1 base and J by 7 bases; unmatched bases: 3. The CDR3 loop spans 14 amino acids. In nucleotides, the CDR3 is TGTGCCAGCAGCTTAGGACAGGGCGGCGGGGAGCTGTTTTTT. Protein: CASSLGQGGGELFF.

This chain's CDR3 is CAWSVQGGNQPQHF. The CDR3 DNA sequence: TGTGCCTGGAGTGTACAGGGAGGGAATCAGCCCCAGCATTTT. The rearrangement links TRBV30 to TRBJ1-5; weak D call: TRBD1 (6 bases). Germline V gene sequence: CDR1 GTSNPN, CDR2 SVGIG (reference sequence). There are 14 residues in the CDR3. Trimming took off 0 bases at V and 4 bases at J, with 10 bases between the two ends.

This chain uses TRBV7-2 with TRBJ1-2; no clear D gene. Trimming left V 2 bases short and J 4 bases short, with 8 bases between. Germline loops: CDR1 SGHTA, CDR2 FQGNSA. The CDR3 totals 13 residues. The CDR3 sequence: CASSLTHGYGYTF. The CDR3 DNA reads as TGTGCCAGCAGCTTAACTCATGGCTATGGCTACACCTTC.

The V and J genes are TRBV29-1 and TRBJ2-3; TRBD2 agrees at 8 bases. The CDR3 runs 15 residues. V shed 6 bases and J 2 bases; nucleotides not matched to a gene: 10. CDR1 is SQVTM and CDR2 is ANQGSEA in the germline V gene. In DNA, the CDR3 is TGCAGCGTGGGGTCTAGCGGGCCTAACACAGATACGCAGTATTTT. Translating gives CSVGSSGPNTDTQYF.

The J gene is TRBJ2-2, the V gene TRBV4-2, with D perhaps being TRBD1 or TRBD2 (5 bases each). V was cut by 3 bases and J by 5 bases, with 10 bases left in between. Germline CDR1 LGHNA, CDR2 YNFKEQ. The CDR3 contains 14 residues. For the CDR3, the DNA is TGTGCCAGCAGCCATGACGAGGGGACCGGGGAGCTGTTTTTT. Translating gives CASSHDEGTGELFF.

The rearrangement joins TRBV4-1 to TRBJ2-1, with no clear D. V was cut by 2 bases and J by 2 bases, with 13 bases left in between. This CDR3 region has 16 residues. Germline values: CDR1 MGHRA, CDR2 YSYEKL. Written as DNA, the CDR3 is TGCGCCAGCAGCCAACTCGACTTGCTTACCTACAATGAGCAGTTCTTC. Amino acids: CASSQLDLLTYNEQFF.

V usage is TRBV28 and J usage is TRBJ2-3, with D unresolved. CDR1 is MDHEN and CDR2 is SYDVKM in the germline V gene. V gave up 0 bases and J gave up 1 base, with 11 bases separating them. CDR3 length equals 16 residues. In DNA form, the CDR3 reads TGTGCCAGCAGTTTATGGGGTCGCACGGGCACAGATACGCAGTATTTT. It translates to CASSLWGRTGTDTQYF. Full variable domain (outside the CDR3, taken from reference TRBV28 and TRBJ2-3): DVKVTQSSRYLVKRTGEKVFLECVQDMDHENMFWYRQDPGLGLRLIYFSYDVKMKEKGDIPEGYSVSREKKERFSLILESASTNQTSMYLCASSLWGRTGTDTQYFGPGTRLTVL.

This chain connects TRBV4-3 to TRBJ1-1, with D unresolved. Germline assignment: CDR1 LGHNA and CDR2 YSLEER. This CDR3 contains 16 residues. With 1 base removed from V and 3 bases from J, the gap between germline ends came to 15 bases. CDR3 coding DNA: TGCGCCAGCAGCCAAGGTAGCCGACGCGAGCACACTGAAGCTTTCTTT. It translates to CASSQGSRREHTEAFF.

The chain couples TRBV7-8 to TRBJ2-7; the match to TRBD2 covers 7 bases. The CDR3 loop spans 15 amino acids. The V segment lost 2 bases and the J segment 6 bases; nucleotides outside the gene matches: 10. CDR1 is SGHVS and CDR2 is FQNEAQ in the germline V gene. Here the CDR3 reads CASSLSLAEAAEQYF. The CDR3 nucleotides are TGTGCCAGCAGCTTATCTCTAGCGGAGGCAGCCGAGCAGTACTTC.

This clone was detected only a few times. The rearrangement links TRBV19 to TRBJ2-2; D is possibly TRBD2 (7 bases). Germline V gene data show CDR1 as LNHDA and CDR2 as SQIVND (reference sequence). V gave up 1 base and J gave up 4 bases, with 13 bases separating them. The CDR3 runs to 16 residues. The CDR3 loop is CASSIGAGAPTGELFF. DNA of the CDR3: TGTGCCAGTAGTATAGGGGCGGGGGCCCCCACCGGGGAGCTGTTTTTT.

The chain carries TRBV6-5 and TRBJ1-6; D is unresolved. CDR1 is MNHEY, CDR2 SVGAGI, per germline. Between the trimmed V and J ends, which lost 8 bases and 14 bases, there was a span of 22 bases. This CDR3 region has 14 residues. In nucleotides, the CDR3 is TGTGCCAGCGGGGTGGGGTATGAGTTTGACACCCTCCACTTT. It specifies CASGVGYEFDTLHF.

This chain joins TRBV29-1 and TRBJ1-2; 9 nucleotides match TRBD1. This CDR3 region has 11 residues. V gave up 5 bases and J gave up 11 bases; unmatched junction bases: 6. CDR1 and CDR2 from the germline V gene are SQVTM and ANQGSEA. The CDR3 spells CSVPTGGGYTF. The CDR3 coding sequence is TGCAGCGTTCCGACAGGGGGAGGTTACACCTTC.